Detailed here is one T cell receptor (beta chain). These data belong to a study of T cell changes during pregnancy in multiple sclerosis. Sequencing used immunoSEQ multiplex PCR; TCRdb keeps in-frame clones, though not all of them. The sample lists 35,000 to 40,000 clones; 88% were seen once. This CDR3 contains 14 residues. The germline CDR1 and CDR2 sequences are MGHRA and YSYEKL. The V and J ends lost 0 bases and 4 bases respectively, with 9 bases between them. This TCR was sampled from a female donor with multiple sclerosis, enrolled in a pregnancy study. Sequencing was performed on CD4+ T cells from peripheral blood mononuclear cells, taken before pregnancy. The chain links TRBV4-1 to TRBJ1-2; D is uncertain. CDR3: CASSQEGTVYGYTF. The CDR3 DNA follows: TGCGCCAGCAGCCAAGAAGGAACAGTCTATGGCTACACCTTC.